The clone carrying this TCR beta chain occurred a few times. RNA extraction was followed by reverse transcription into cDNA, which acted as the sequencing template. Clones were sequenced by immunoSEQ multiplex PCR, and TCRdb holds only the in-frame ones, with some missing. The sample lists almost 35,000 clones; 45% to 60% were seen once. Collected material from alopecia areata patients comprised lesional scalp punch biopsies and peripheral blood. The data were taken from a study of CD8+ T cells in alopecia areata. Per germline, CDR1 SGHTA and CDR2 FQGNSA. Losses at the gene ends were 5 bases for V and 6 bases for J; bases not matched to a gene: 13. The CDR3 is 16 amino acids.

Sequencing was done on a sample of NKG2D-high CD8+ T cells sorted from blood. This sequence originates from a human donor with alopecia areata. The chain joins TRBV7-2 to TRBJ2-3; 8 positions agree with TRBD1. In DNA form, the CDR3 reads TGTGCCAGCAGCCACGAATGGACAGGGTGGGGGGATACGCAGTATTTT. It translates to CASSHEWTGWGDTQYF.